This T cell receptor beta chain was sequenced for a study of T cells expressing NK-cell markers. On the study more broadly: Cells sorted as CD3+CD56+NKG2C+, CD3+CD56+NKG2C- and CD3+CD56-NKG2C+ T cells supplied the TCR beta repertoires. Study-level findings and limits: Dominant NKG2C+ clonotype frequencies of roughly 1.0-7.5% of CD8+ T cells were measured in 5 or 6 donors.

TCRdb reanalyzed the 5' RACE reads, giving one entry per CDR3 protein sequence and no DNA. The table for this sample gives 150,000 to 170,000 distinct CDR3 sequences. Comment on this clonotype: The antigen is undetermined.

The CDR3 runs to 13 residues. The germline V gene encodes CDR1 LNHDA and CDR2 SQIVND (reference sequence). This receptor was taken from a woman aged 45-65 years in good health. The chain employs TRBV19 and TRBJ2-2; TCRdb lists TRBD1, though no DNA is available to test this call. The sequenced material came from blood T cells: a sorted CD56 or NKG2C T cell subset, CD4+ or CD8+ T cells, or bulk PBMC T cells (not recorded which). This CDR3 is CASSKQGAGELFF.